These 2 T cell receptor beta chains were all obtained from the same sample, sequenced in a study of glioma-infiltrating T cells after dendritic cell vaccination. Using immunoSEQ multiplex PCR, the repertoire was profiled, and TCRdb retains in-frame clones only, with some absent. The data hold 70,000 to 100,000 clones, with roughly 80% observed a single time. The time point was: after dendritic cell vaccination, including at tumor progression/relapse. The sample in question was blood, obtained after dendritic cell vaccination. The receptors were gathered from a human donor with glioblastoma.

The V call is TRBV15, the J call TRBJ1-5; 7 bases align to TRBD1. V lost 1 base to trimming and J lost 1 base; unmatched junction nucleotides: 4. Per the germline V gene, CDR1 is LNHNV and CDR2 is YYDKDF (reference sequence). The CDR3 is made up of 16 amino acids. CDR3 coding DNA: TGTGCCACCAGCAGAGTACAACAGGGGAGCAATCAGCCCCAGCATTTT. Protein: CATSRVQQGSNQPQHF.

The chain links TRBV6-5 to TRBJ2-5; perhaps TRBD1 as D (6 bases). This CDR3 comprises 15 residues. Germline assignment: CDR1 MNHEY and CDR2 SVGAGI. V was pared by 6 bases and J by 5 bases, with 19 bases between. The CDR3 sequence: CASRPTTGSGETQYF. CDR3 DNA sequence: TGTGCCAGCAGGCCAACTACAGGGTCCGGGGAGACCCAGTACTTC.